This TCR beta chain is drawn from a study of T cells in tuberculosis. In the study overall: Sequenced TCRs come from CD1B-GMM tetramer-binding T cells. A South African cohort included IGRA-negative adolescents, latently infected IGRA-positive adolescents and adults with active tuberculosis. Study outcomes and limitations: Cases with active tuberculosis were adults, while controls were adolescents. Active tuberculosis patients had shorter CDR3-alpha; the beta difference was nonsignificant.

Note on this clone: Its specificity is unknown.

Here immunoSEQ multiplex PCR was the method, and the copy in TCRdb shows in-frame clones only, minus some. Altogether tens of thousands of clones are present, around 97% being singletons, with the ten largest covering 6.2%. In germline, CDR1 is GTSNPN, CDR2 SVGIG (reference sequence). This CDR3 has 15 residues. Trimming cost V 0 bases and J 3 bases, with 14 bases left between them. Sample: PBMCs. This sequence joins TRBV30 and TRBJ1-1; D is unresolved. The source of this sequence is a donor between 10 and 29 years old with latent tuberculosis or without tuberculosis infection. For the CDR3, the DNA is TGTGCCTGGAGTGTAAGTACTAGGGAGGACACTGAAGCTTTCTTT. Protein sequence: CAWSVSTREDTEAFF. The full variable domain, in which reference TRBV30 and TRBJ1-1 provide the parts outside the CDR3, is SQTIHQWPATLVQPVGSPLSLECTVEGTSNPNLYWYRQAAGRGLQLLFYSVGIGQISSEVPQNLSASRPQDRQFILSSKKLLLSDSGFYLCAWSVSTREDTEAFFGQGTRLTVV.